These 7 T cell receptor beta chains were sequenced from one sample in a study of T-cell memory formation after mild COVID-19. TCRdb processed the 5' RACE reads anew with MiXCR; each CDR3 protein has one entry. This sample has 500,000 to 650,000 distinct CDR3 sequences, with less than 25% found just once. The specimen was PBMCs or a T cell subset sorted from them (not recorded which). The receptors originated from an adult woman who had mild COVID-19 (a few samples of this study predate the infection). Cell type and time point are not known.

This clonotype appeared a few times. The chain employs TRBV20-1 and TRBJ1-3, with a possible D match to TRBD1 (5 bases). Looked up from germline, CDR1 is DFQATT and CDR2 is SNEGSKA (reference sequence). V was trimmed by 5 bases and J by 4 bases, leaving 9 bases between them. This CDR3 has 12 amino acids. CDR3 bases: TGCAGTGCTCTGGACAACGGAAACACCATATATTTT. This translates into CSALDNGNTIYF.

This clonotype was seen more than once but under ten times. This sequence joins TRBV6-5 and TRBJ2-1; tentative D call: TRBD1 (5 bases). The CDR3 extends over 16 amino acids. Germline V gene lookup returns CDR1 MNHEY and CDR2 SVGAGI. V was clipped by 2 bases and J by 6 bases, with 17 bases between them. The CDR3 sequence: CASSYSGAGRRNEQFF. The CDR3 DNA follows: TGTGCCAGCAGTTACAGTGGGGCTGGCCGGCGCAATGAGCAGTTCTTC.

V gene TRBV18 combines with J gene TRBJ2-3; no firm D call. Germline V CDR1 and CDR2: KGHSH, LQKENI. CDR3 length: 14 residues. V was clipped by 4 bases and J by 0 bases, with 8 bases between them. CDR3 sequence: CASSLMSSTDTQYF. The CDR3, as DNA: TGTGCCAGCTCACTCATGTCCAGCACAGATACGCAGTATTTT.

The V gene is TRBV12-3 or TRBV12-4, the J gene TRBJ2-7; TRBD1 is a possible D gene (6 bases). V was cut by 2 bases and J by 3 bases, with 11 bases left in between. The CDR3 extends over 14 amino acids. The CDR3 spells CASSLPGQLYEQYF. The CDR3 coding sequence is TGTGCCAGCAGTTTACCAGGACAGCTCTACGAGCAGTACTTC.

This clonotype was seen only a few times. The rearrangement uses TRBV11-3 and TRBJ1-2; 8 bases map to TRBD1. This CDR3 contains 14 residues. Losses at the gene ends were 5 bases for V and 5 bases for J; bases not matched to a gene: 7. The V gene's germline CDR1 is SGHNT and CDR2 YENEEA. The CDR3: CASSPRQGTYGYTF. In DNA, the CDR3 is TGTGCCAGCAGCCCCCGACAGGGGACATATGGCTACACCTTC.

Only a few counts were recorded for this clonotype. The CDR3 spells CASSDDSPQETQYF. CDR3 coding DNA: TGCGCCAGCAGCGATGACAGCCCTCAAGAGACCCAGTACTTC. The J gene is TRBJ2-5, the V gene TRBV5-1; the D gene is possibly TRBD1 (5 bases). CDR3 length: 14 amino acids. Germline-derived CDR1 and CDR2 are SGHRS and YFSETQ. The V end was cut by 4 bases, the J end by 2 bases, with 12 bases between.

The rearrangement links TRBV13 to TRBJ2-3, with D perhaps matching TRBD2 (6 bases). V was pared by 5 bases and J by 2 bases, with 14 bases between. Germline V gene data show CDR1 as PRHDT and CDR2 as FYEKMQ (reference sequence). The CDR3 is made up of 15 amino acids. CDR3 sequence: CASSAPGLNTDTQYF. Written as DNA, the CDR3 is TGTGCCAGCAGCGCGCCGGGACTTAACACAGATACGCAGTATTTT.